The 6 T cell receptor beta chains below come from one sample, sequenced in a study of T cells in Graves' hyperthyroidism and ophthalmopathy. Researchers amplified the TCR beta CDR3 regions from RNA transcripts. The primer set for the first-round RT-PCR of the TCR CDR3 was HTBI. From the multiplex PCR reads, TCRdb called clonotypes with MiXCR, one entry per CDR3 protein. The sample records about 400,000 distinct CDR3 sequences, more than 12% being singletons. Sequencing was performed on blood. Receptors were obtained from a man aged 50 to 60 with Graves' ophthalmopathy.

This clonotype was picked up a small number of times. The chain carries TRBV28 and TRBJ1-1; D is undetermined. This CDR3 region has 14 residues. The germline V and J ends were trimmed by 7 bases and 4 bases, with 16 bases remaining between them. Germline V lookup: CDR1 MDHEN, CDR2 SYDVKM. The CDR3 sequence is CASTPESGITEAFF. In DNA, the CDR3 is TGTGCCAGCACCCCGGAATCGGGGATCACTGAAGCTTTCTTT. The full variable domain, in which reference TRBV28 and TRBJ1-1 provide the parts outside the CDR3, is DVKVTQSSRYLVKRTGEKVFLECVQDMDHENMFWYRQDPGLGLRLIYFSYDVKMKEKGDIPEGYSVSREKKERFSLILESASTNQTSMYLCASTPESGITEAFFGQGTRLTVV.

In this sample, this clonotype turned up once. The chain has TRBV27 and TRBJ1-6; TRBD1 might be the D (6 bases). The length of the CDR3 is 15 residues. Germline lookup yields CDR1 MNHEY and CDR2 SMNVEV (reference sequence). V lost 4 bases and J 11 bases, leaving 18 bases between the germline ends. The CDR3 here is CASSSTGLSNPPLHF. CDR3 DNA sequence: TGTGCCAGCAGTTCTACAGGGCTCAGCAATCCACCCCTCCACTTT.

This clonotype was counted many times. The chain joins TRBV16 to TRBJ1-5, with D uncertain. This CDR3 has 14 residues. V lost 0 bases and J 0 bases, leaving 3 bases between the germline ends. Per germline, CDR1 KGHSY and CDR2 FQNENV. The CDR3 DNA is TGTGCCAGCAGCCAATCAGATAGCAATCAGCCCCAGCATTTT. It codes for CASSQSDSNQPQHF. Full variable domain (outside the CDR3, taken from reference TRBV16 and TRBJ1-5): GEEVAQTPKHLVRGEGQKAKLYCAPIKGHSYVFWYQQVLKNEFKFLISFQNENVFDETGMPKERFSAKCLPNSPCSLEIQATKLEDSAVYFCASSQSDSNQPQHFGDGTRLSIL.

This clonotype was counted ten times or more. The J gene is TRBJ1-1, the V gene TRBV4-1, with D maybe TRBD1 (6 bases). The CDR3 has 14 residues. Germline V gene data show CDR1 as MGHRA and CDR2 as YSYEKL. Trimming stripped 4 bases from V and 1 base from J, with 10 bases between. The CDR3 DNA is TGCGCCAGCAGCCCACAGGGCGCGAACACTGAAGCTTTCTTT. As protein: CASSPQGANTEAFF.

This clonotype was picked up a small number of times. The rearrangement uses TRBV3-1 and TRBJ2-1, with 14 bases aligning to TRBD2. The CDR3 length is 14 residues. CDR1 and CDR2 from the germline V gene are LGHDT and YNNKEL (reference sequence). V trimming: 4 bases; J trimming: 10 bases; junction bases outside the gene matches: 3. The CDR3 loop is CASSLTSGREEQFF. The DNA of the CDR3 is TGTGCCAGCAGCCTGACTAGCGGGAGGGAGGAGCAGTTCTTC.

This clonotype has more than one count but fewer than ten. This chain joins TRBV4-1 and TRBJ2-1; TRBD2 agrees at 7 bases. The CDR3 contains 16 residues. Trimming cost V 1 base and J 10 bases; bases outside gene matches: 13. Germline lookup yields CDR1 MGHRA and CDR2 YSYEKL. The CDR3 DNA reads TGCGCCAGCAGCCAAGCCGGGGAGGGTAGCGTGGGCGAGCAGTTCTTC. Amino acids: CASSQAGEGSVGEQFF.